The text below deals with one TCR beta chain. Profiled with immunoSEQ multiplex PCR; TCRdb holds only in-frame clones, not every one. The repertoire holds over 200,000 clones, with 85% to 90% as singletons. The data were obtained in a study of blood T cell repertoires in COVID-19. Germline lookup yields CDR1 LGHNA and CDR2 YNFKEQ. With V trimmed by 4 bases and J by 1 base, 9 bases remained unmatched. The CDR3 runs to 19 residues. The clonotype was recovered from a man between 50 and 59 years old with COVID-19, enrolled during active disease. The chain combines TRBV4-2 with TRBJ2-1, with 14 bases lining up with TRBD2. Sequencing was done on a sample of peripheral blood. Written as DNA, the CDR3 is TGTGCCAGCAGCCTCCCGGGACTAGCGGGAGTAAATTCCTACAATGAGCAGTTCTTC. It specifies CASSLPGLAGVNSYNEQFF.